The 24 T cell receptor beta chains below all came from one sample that was sequenced in a study of blood T cell repertoires in COVID-19. Assay used: immunoSEQ multiplex PCR; TCRdb lists only in-frame clones, some missing. The table has around 170,000 clones, 80% to 85% seen once. Specimen: peripheral blood. Receptor source: a middle-aged woman with acute or convalescent COVID-19.

The V and J genes are TRBV2 and TRBJ2-3; the match to TRBD2 covers 9 bases. The CDR3 consists of 19 residues. J was trimmed by 0 bases and V by 3 bases; bases with no gene match: 13. CDR1 is SNHLY and CDR2 is FYNNEI in the germline V gene. In nucleotides, the CDR3 is TGTGCCAGCAGTGATATACTGGGACTAGCATCAACTAGCACAGATACGCAGTATTTT. This encodes CASSDILGLASTSTDTQYF.

This clone was observed a single time. V and J are TRBV20-1 and TRBJ1-1; D is perhaps TRBD1 (5 bases). Germline V gene sequence: CDR1 DFQATT, CDR2 SNEGSKA (reference sequence). The CDR3 contains 13 residues. Trimming shortened V by 3 bases and J by 0 bases, and 8 bases separated the two germline ends. The DNA for the CDR3 is TGCAGTGCTAGTCGGGGGGTGAACACTGAAGCTTTCTTT. It codes for CSASRGVNTEAFF.

V usage is TRBV18 and J usage is TRBJ2-5; possibly TRBD1 for D (6 bases). The CDR3 has 16 amino acids. V was shortened by 1 base and J by 5 bases, with 17 bases between the two germline ends. CDR1 is KGHSH and CDR2 is LQKENI in the germline V gene. The CDR3 reads CASSPLFQGFGETQYF. The CDR3 DNA is TGTGCCAGCTCACCACTCTTTCAGGGGTTTGGGGAGACCCAGTACTTC.

The J gene is TRBJ1-2, the V gene TRBV13, with 7 bases fitting TRBD1. The length of the CDR3 is 14 residues. Germline CDR1 reads PRHDT; CDR2 reads FYEKMQ (reference sequence). V dropped 0 bases and J dropped 7; count of bases not matched to a gene: 5. CDR3 region: CASSLGGGLGGYTF. The CDR3, as DNA: TGTGCCAGCAGCTTAGGAGGGGGCTTGGGTGGCTACACCTTC.

The CDR3 protein is CASQQGSNTIYF. The DNA for the CDR3 is TGTGCCAGTCAGCAGGGAAGTAACACCATATATTTT. V is TRBV28 and J is TRBJ1-3, with a weak D call TRBD1 (5 bases). The V end was cut by 9 bases, the J end by 7 bases, with 13 bases between. CDR3 length: 12 amino acids. Germline CDR1 is MDHEN and CDR2 is SYDVKM.

This clone appeared once. The rearrangement uses TRBV5-6 and TRBJ1-2; the match to TRBD1 covers 11 bases. With 6 bases clipped from V and 0 bases from J, the junction kept 4 bases outside the gene matches. From germline, CDR1 is SGHDT and CDR2 YYEEEE. The CDR3 covers 15 residues. CDR3 sequence reads: CASILGQGANYGYTF. The CDR3 DNA reads TGTGCCAGCATCCTGGGACAGGGGGCTAACTATGGCTACACCTTC.

The genes are TRBV28 and TRBJ1-1, with D perhaps TRBD1 (6 bases). The CDR3 is made up of 16 amino acids. Germline CDR1 and CDR2: MDHEN and SYDVKM. V was shortened by 6 bases and J by 2 bases, with 19 bases between the two germline ends. The CDR3 region has the DNA TGTGCCAGCAGCTCGGGGGGGACACAGGGAAACACTGAAGCTTTCTTT. This codes for CASSSGGTQGNTEAFF.

The V call is TRBV6-5, the J call TRBJ1-4, with 7 bases lining up with TRBD1. The CDR3 runs 16 residues. Germline CDR1 reads MNHEY; CDR2 reads SVGAGI. V was clipped by 0 bases and J by 4 bases; unmatched bases: 5. CDR3 in amino acids: CASSYSRQGGNEKLFF. Here the CDR3 DNA reads TGTGCCAGCAGTTACTCTCGGCAGGGGGGTAATGAAAAACTGTTTTTT.

J is TRBJ2-7 and V is TRBV5-1; TRBD1 matches 7 bases. The CDR3 is made up of 15 amino acids. CDR1 and CDR2 (germline): SGHRS, YFSETQ. The junction had 6 bases not matched to a gene; V was cut back by 1 base and J by 2 bases. Here the CDR3 DNA reads TGCGCCAGCAGCTTGACAGGGGTGGACCCCTACGAGCAGTACTTC. It encodes CASSLTGVDPYEQYF.

The chain has TRBV28 and TRBJ2-2; possible D gene TRBD2, 6 bases. Germline values: CDR1 MDHEN, CDR2 SYDVKM. V lost 3 bases to trimming and J lost 3 bases, with 8 bases between them. The length of the CDR3 is 14 residues. The CDR3 DNA follows: TGTGCCAGCAGTTTGTCGGGAGACACCGGGGAGCTGTTTTTT. This translates into CASSLSGDTGELFF. Variable domain in full (rest from reference TRBV28 and TRBJ2-2): DVKVTQSSRYLVKRTGEKVFLECVQDMDHENMFWYRQDPGLGLRLIYFSYDVKMKEKGDIPEGYSVSREKKERFSLILESASTNQTSMYLCASSLSGDTGELFFGEGSRLTVL.

V is TRBV7-2 and J is TRBJ2-2, with 10 bases that match TRBD2. The CDR3 extends over 18 amino acids. CDR1 SGHTA and CDR2 FQGNSA come from the germline V gene. V lost 1 base, J lost 1 base, and 6 bases stayed unmatched. The chain's CDR3 is CASSLGGSGGRNTGELFF. Written as DNA, the CDR3 is TGTGCCAGCAGCTTAGGCGGTAGCGGGGGGCGGAACACCGGGGAGCTGTTTTTT.

This rearrangement joins TRBV20-1 to TRBJ2-2; D not certain. The V and J ends lost 3 bases and 4 bases respectively, with 12 bases between them. Germline CDR1 DFQATT, CDR2 SNEGSKA (reference sequence). The CDR3 has 14 amino acids. This CDR3 is CSASGALSTGELFF. The DNA of the CDR3 is TGCAGTGCTAGTGGCGCCCTCTCCACCGGGGAGCTGTTTTTT.

This chain joins TRBV15 and TRBJ1-1, with a tentative D call TRBD1 (5 bases). CDR3 length: 16 residues. Per germline, CDR1 LNHNV and CDR2 YYDKDF (reference sequence). The V gene lost 2 bases and the J gene lost 6 bases, with 19 bases spanning the gap. Here the CDR3 DNA reads TGTGCCACCAGCAGACTCAGTCCGGGGGGTACCCCTGAAGCTTTCTTT. It translates to CATSRLSPGGTPEAFF.

The chain carries TRBV29-1 and TRBJ2-3; TRBD2 aligns across 13 bases. V was pared by 7 bases and J by 4 bases, with 2 bases of the junction left unmatched. CDR3 length equals 13 residues. The germline V gene encodes CDR1 SQVTM and CDR2 ANQGSEA. The CDR3 loop reads CSATSGGADTQYF. The CDR3 DNA sequence: TGCAGCGCCACTAGCGGGGGGGCAGATACGCAGTATTTT.

The chain links TRBV13 to TRBJ2-7, with D maybe TRBD1 (5 bases). The CDR3 runs 16 residues. V lost 4 bases, J lost 4 bases, and 20 bases lay in between. CDR1 is PRHDT and CDR2 is FYEKMQ in the germline V gene (reference sequence). The CDR3 is CASSSADSLFEYEQYF. The CDR3, as DNA: TGTGCCAGCAGCTCAGCAGACAGTTTATTTGAGTACGAGCAGTACTTC.

The chain joins TRBV28 to TRBJ1-1; D is ambiguous. Trimming stripped 7 bases from V and 0 bases from J, with 12 bases between. CDR1 MDHEN and CDR2 SYDVKM come from the germline V gene. The CDR3 extends over 14 amino acids. CDR3 in amino acids: CASIKGGMNTEAFF. The CDR3 region has the DNA TGTGCCAGCATCAAGGGAGGGATGAACACTGAAGCTTTCTTT.

This clone occurred a few times. V is TRBV28 and J is TRBJ2-5; D unresolved. Germline V gene lookup returns CDR1 MDHEN and CDR2 SYDVKM. Trimming pared 2 bases from V and 4 bases from J, leaving 8 bases between. The CDR3 totals 13 residues. The chain's CDR3 is CASSLTSGETQYF. DNA of the CDR3: TGTGCCAGCAGTTTAACTTCAGGAGAGACCCAGTACTTC.

This chain uses TRBV12-3 or TRBV12-4 with TRBJ2-7, with D perhaps matching TRBD2 (6 bases). V was pared by 2 bases and J by 6 bases, with 8 bases between. The CDR3 spans 12 residues. CDR3 bases: TGTGCCAGCAGTTTACCGGGGGTCGAGCAGTACTTC. Its protein is CASSLPGVEQYF.

V is TRBV2 and J is TRBJ1-1; D may be TRBD1 (5 bases). Germline V lookup: CDR1 SNHLY, CDR2 FYNNEI. This CDR3 has 14 residues. V lost 6 bases to trimming and J lost 4 bases, with 15 bases between them. The CDR3 sequence is CASRLTGRLTEAFF. The DNA for the CDR3 is TGTGCCAGCAGACTCACAGGCCGCCTCACTGAAGCTTTCTTT.

This chain links TRBV28 with TRBJ1-1; D is undetermined. The CDR3 has 15 amino acids. Germline V CDR1 and CDR2: MDHEN, SYDVKM. The germline V and J ends were trimmed by 3 bases and 1 base, with 12 bases remaining between them. This chain's CDR3 is CASSFRGSGNTEAFF. Here the CDR3 DNA reads TGTGCCAGCAGTTTTCGGGGAAGCGGGAACACTGAAGCTTTCTTT.

J is TRBJ1-5 and V is TRBV4-2; D is uncertain. V gave up 0 bases and J gave up 7 bases, with 7 bases separating them. The CDR3 covers 13 residues. CDR1 and CDR2 from the germline V gene are LGHNA and YNFKEQ. DNA of the CDR3: TGTGCCAGCAGCCAAGATCAAGCGCAGCCCCAGCATTTT. Its translation: CASSQDQAQPQHF.

This chain connects TRBV7-8 to TRBJ2-5; D is unclear. Per the germline V gene, CDR1 is SGHVS and CDR2 is FQNEAQ. V lost 0 bases and J 4 bases, leaving 9 bases between the germline ends. This CDR3 comprises 14 residues. CDR3 sequence reads: CASSLARSGETQYF. CDR3 in DNA: TGTGCCAGCAGCTTAGCGCGATCAGGAGAGACCCAGTACTTC.

The rearrangement joins TRBV27 to TRBJ1-5, with 11 bases matching TRBD1. The CDR3 sequence is 15 residues long. The germline V gene has CDR1 MNHEY and CDR2 SMNVEV (reference sequence). With V trimmed by 7 bases and J by 3 bases, 5 bases remained unmatched. In nucleotides, the CDR3 is TGTGCCAGCAAAAGGACAGGGGGCCTCAATCAGCCCCAGCATTTT. Its translation: CASKRTGGLNQPQHF.

This sequence joins TRBV11-2 and TRBJ2-7; D remains ambiguous. The germline gives CDR1 SGHAT, CDR2 FQNNGV. V lost 3 bases to trimming and J lost 0 bases, with 12 bases between them. The CDR3 sequence is 15 residues long. The CDR3, as DNA: TGTGCCAGCAGCTTGCGATCGCCGAACTCCTACGAGCAGTACTTC. Protein: CASSLRSPNSYEQYF.